Below, 27 T cell receptor beta chains from the same sample are listed, as sequenced in a study of cytomegalovirus exposure and HLA in healthy donors. A multiplex PCR was run with 60 Vbeta primers and 13 Jbeta primers. Clones were sequenced by immunoSEQ multiplex PCR, and TCRdb holds only the in-frame ones, with some missing. This table has 70,000 to 95,000 clones, 84% appearing once. Sequences were obtained from PBMCs. These TCRs come from a young woman in good health and CMV-seropositive.

The V call is TRBV4-1, the J call TRBJ1-1, with D maybe TRBD1 (6 bases). Germline CDR1 reads MGHRA; CDR2 reads YSYEKL. V lost 5 bases and J lost 6, with 19 bases in between. The CDR3 covers 15 residues. The chain's CDR3 is CASSGQNMGISEAFF. As DNA, the CDR3 is TGCGCCAGCAGCGGACAGAACATGGGAATTTCTGAAGCTTTCTTT.

The gene calls are TRBV6-5 and TRBJ1-1, with TRBD1 matching over 10 bases. The V gene's germline CDR1 is MNHEY and CDR2 SVGAGI. The CDR3 consists of 13 residues. V trimming: 6 bases; J trimming: 10 bases; junction bases outside the gene matches: 8. The CDR3 loop is CASREGQGPIAFF. CDR3 in DNA: TGTGCCAGCAGGGAGGGACAGGGGCCCATAGCTTTCTTT.

The V call is TRBV15, the J call TRBJ2-1; D is undetermined. The germline CDR1 and CDR2 sequences are LNHNV and YYDKDF (reference sequence). The CDR3 sequence is 16 residues long. V dropped 0 bases and J dropped 4 bases, with 13 bases sitting between them. CDR3: CATSRDWQVEYNEQFF. The CDR3, as DNA: TGTGCCACCAGCAGAGATTGGCAGGTTGAATACAATGAGCAGTTCTTC.

The rearrangement joins TRBV10-1 to TRBJ2-7; a possible D gene is TRBD2 (5 bases). V gave up 5 bases and J gave up 5 bases, with 10 bases separating them. The length of the CDR3 is 12 residues. Germline loops: CDR1 WNHNN, CDR2 SYGVQD (reference sequence). CDR3 coding DNA: TGCGCCAGCAGTCCGGGAATCAACGAGCAGTACTTC. Its translation: CASSPGINEQYF.

A few counts support this clone. V and J are TRBV15 and TRBJ1-1; TRBD1 is a possible D gene (5 bases). In germline, CDR1 is LNHNV, CDR2 YYDKDF (reference sequence). Trimming shortened V by 1 base and J by 3 bases, and 6 bases separated the two germline ends. The length of the CDR3 is 13 residues. This chain's CDR3 is CATSRAGDTEAFF. CDR3 coding DNA: TGTGCCACCAGCAGAGCGGGGGACACTGAAGCTTTCTTT.

The V and J genes are TRBV27 and TRBJ1-5, with D perhaps TRBD1 (6 bases). V shed 8 bases and J shed 3 bases, with 20 bases lying between them. Germline CDR1 MNHEY, CDR2 SMNVEV (reference sequence). The length of the CDR3 is 16 residues. CDR3 DNA: TGTGCCAGCCTTAACAGGGTCAGCTTTGTCAATCAGCCCCAGCATTTT. Its translation is CASLNRVSFVNQPQHF.

This chain uses TRBV2 with TRBJ2-3, with 12 positions matching TRBD2. CDR3 length: 15 amino acids. Germline trimming cut 5 bases from V and 4 bases from J; bases unmatched to any gene: 4. From germline, CDR1 is SNHLY and CDR2 FYNNEI. CDR3 region: CASSWTSGTSDTQYF. CDR3 coding DNA: TGTGCCAGCAGTTGGACTAGCGGGACGTCAGATACGCAGTATTTT.

V gene TRBV7-9 combines with J gene TRBJ2-5; a weak D match, TRBD2 (6 bases). V was pared by 0 bases and J by 2 bases, with 7 bases between. The CDR3 has 14 residues. CDR1 and CDR2 (germline): SEHNR, FQNEAQ (reference sequence). The CDR3 DNA reads as TGTGCCAGCAGCTTAGCGGCGGGGCAAGAGACCCAGTACTTC. Translated: CASSLAAGQETQYF.

The table lists this clone with a few counts. The chain links TRBV7-8 to TRBJ2-4; TRBD2 might be the D (5 bases). Trimming shortened V by 5 bases and J by 5 bases, and 13 bases separated the two germline ends. The CDR3 runs to 14 residues. The germline V gene encodes CDR1 SGHVS and CDR2 FQNEAQ. The CDR3 DNA reads as TGTGCCAGCAGCCGCGGGCGGACCGAAAACATTCAGTACTTC. Its protein product is CASSRGRTENIQYF.

This chain joins TRBV28 and TRBJ2-7, with D perhaps TRBD1 (6 bases). Germline CDR1 is MDHEN and CDR2 is SYDVKM. V dropped 6 bases and J dropped 2 bases, with 14 bases sitting between them. This CDR3 contains 14 residues. CDR3 sequence (DNA): TGTGCCAGCAGACCGCGAAGGGACACCTACGAGCAGTACTTC. It translates to CASRPRRDTYEQYF.

The chain recombines TRBV5-6 with TRBJ2-1; TRBD1 matches at 7 bases. Trimming removed 4 bases from V and 4 bases from J; junction bases left unmatched: 5. CDR3 length: 14 amino acids. In germline, CDR1 is SGHDT, CDR2 YYEEEE. The CDR3 region has the DNA TGTGCCAGCAGCCCGGGACAGCCTTACAATGAGCAGTTCTTC. Its translation is CASSPGQPYNEQFF.

This chain links TRBV6-5 with TRBJ2-1, with 8 bases lining up with TRBD2. The germline V gene encodes CDR1 MNHEY and CDR2 SVGAGI. The CDR3 runs to 14 residues. J was trimmed by 5 bases and V by 6 bases; bases with no gene match: 6. This CDR3 reads CASSGGEHNNEQFF. CDR3 nucleotide sequence: TGTGCCAGCAGCGGGGGGGAGCACAACAATGAGCAGTTCTTC.

The V call is TRBV5-4, the J call TRBJ1-1; D is perhaps TRBD1 (5 bases). CDR1 SGHNT and CDR2 YYREEE come from the germline V gene (reference sequence). The CDR3 has 13 residues. V was shortened by 2 bases and J by 1 base, with 6 bases between the two germline ends. CDR3 loop: CASSFQGNTEAFF. The CDR3, as DNA: TGTGCCAGCAGCTTTCAGGGGAACACTGAAGCTTTCTTT.

The gene calls are TRBV19 and TRBJ2-6, with a weak D call TRBD2 (6 bases). CDR1 is LNHDA, CDR2 SQIVND, per germline (reference sequence). There are 16 residues in the CDR3. The V and J ends lost 5 bases and 0 bases respectively, with 11 bases between them. This CDR3 is CASSQGGRSGANVLTF. The CDR3 coding sequence is TGTGCCAGTAGTCAGGGAGGTCGCTCTGGGGCCAACGTCCTGACTTTC. Complete variable domain (other parts from reference TRBV19 and TRBJ2-6): DGGITQSPKYLFRKEGQNVTLSCEQNLNHDAMYWYRQDPGQGLRLIYYSQIVNDFQKGDIAEGYSVSREKKESFPLTVTSAQKNPTAFYLCASSQGGRSGANVLTFGAGSRLTVL.

The genes are TRBV6-5 and TRBJ2-3; D might be TRBD1 (6 bases). The V gene lost 1 base and the J gene lost 0 bases, with 11 bases spanning the gap. Germline V gene lookup returns CDR1 MNHEY and CDR2 SVGAGI. CDR3 length: 16 residues. As DNA, the CDR3 is TGTGCCAGCAGTTACTACTCAGGGGCTAGCACAGATACGCAGTATTTT. Translated: CASSYYSGASTDTQYF.

Remarks on this clone: At one boundary the junction diverges from the germline segment, which might be a read error. The V gene is TRBV7-9, the J gene TRBJ1-1; D gene ambiguous. Germline V gene sequence: CDR1 SEHNR, CDR2 FQNEAQ (reference sequence). The CDR3 extends over 15 amino acids. CDR3 bases: TGTTCCAGCAGCCATATCGCACAGCTAAACACTGAAGCTTTCTTT. This sequence encodes CSSSHIAQLNTEAFF.

V and J are TRBV15 and TRBJ2-7, with 8 bases lining up with TRBD2. Trimming removed 1 base from V and 0 bases from J; junction bases left unmatched: 5. This CDR3 comprises 16 residues. Germline CDR1 LNHNV, CDR2 YYDKDF (reference sequence). The CDR3 nucleotides read TGTGCCACCAGCAGAGTCGCCGGGGGGGGCTCCTACGAGCAGTACTTC. Translating it yields CATSRVAGGGSYEQYF.

The V and J genes are TRBV6-1 and TRBJ1-3, with D possibly TRBD1 on 5 matching bases. The CDR3 is 16 residues long. Per germline, CDR1 MNHNS and CDR2 SASEGT. Trimming stripped 1 base from V and 0 bases from J, with 10 bases between. The CDR3 sequence: CASSEGQPYSGNTIYF. As DNA, the CDR3 is TGTGCCAGCAGTGAAGGACAGCCCTACTCTGGAAACACCATATATTTT.

This clone is a singleton in its sample. This chain uses TRBV25-1 with TRBJ2-2; TRBD2 is a possible D gene (6 bases). Germline V gene data show CDR1 as MGHDK and CDR2 as SYGVNS. V dropped 5 bases and J dropped 4 bases, with 14 bases sitting between them. The CDR3 has 15 residues. In nucleotides, the CDR3 is TGTGCCAGCAGTTGGTGGGTTAGCGGCACCGGGGAGCTGTTTTTT. It codes for CASSWWVSGTGELFF.

The chain carries TRBV5-1 and TRBJ2-3, with 7 bases fitting TRBD1. Germline CDR1 and CDR2: SGHRS and YFSETQ. This CDR3 spans 14 amino acids. Unmatched junction bases numbered 4, after V lost 0 bases and J lost 6 bases. The CDR3 bases are TGCGCCAGCAGCTTGGTAGGGGGCGCGGATACGCAGTATTTT. Translating it yields CASSLVGGADTQYF.

The chain is built from TRBV5-4 and TRBJ2-5; 7 positions match TRBD2. The CDR3 contains 16 residues. The germline CDR1 and CDR2 sequences are SGHNT and YYREEE (reference sequence). The trim removed 7 bases at V and 0 bases at J, leaving 12 bases unmatched. The CDR3 spells CASSPRVGGYQETQYF. CDR3 in DNA: TGTGCCAGCTCCCCGAGGGTGGGGGGGTACCAAGAGACCCAGTACTTC. Full variable domain (outside the CDR3, taken from reference TRBV5-4 and TRBJ2-5): ETGVTQSPTHLIKTRGQQVTLRCSSQSGHNTVSWYQQALGQGPQFIFQYYREEENGRGNFPPRFSGLQFPNYSSELNVNALELDDSALYLCASSPRVGGYQETQYFGPGTRLLVL.

This chain connects TRBV5-1 to TRBJ2-7, with a tentative D call TRBD2 (6 bases). Trimming stripped 4 bases from V and 0 bases from J, with 14 bases between. This CDR3 has 15 residues. Germline V gives CDR1 SGHRS, CDR2 YFSETQ. For the CDR3, the DNA is TGCGCCAGCAGCCTCAGCGGGTCTAGCTCCTACGAGCAGTACTTC. It specifies CASSLSGSSSYEQYF.

V gene TRBV2 combines with J gene TRBJ2-2; D not certain. Germline lookup yields CDR1 SNHLY and CDR2 FYNNEI. With 4 bases removed from V and 1 base from J, the gap between germline ends came to 4 bases. The CDR3 runs to 13 residues. The CDR3 region is CASSVQNTGELFF. The CDR3 DNA reads TGTGCCAGCAGTGTCCAGAACACCGGGGAGCTGTTTTTT. The complete variable domain, with remaining parts taken from reference TRBV2 and TRBJ2-2, reads EPEVTQTPSHQVTQMGQEVILRCVPISNHLYFYWYRQILGQKVEFLVSFYNNEISEKSEIFDDQFSVERPDGSNFTLKIRSTKLEDSAMYFCASSVQNTGELFFGEGSRLTVL.

This chain connects TRBV6-6 to TRBJ2-1, with a possible D match to TRBD1 (6 bases). The CDR3 runs 15 residues. The germline V gene has CDR1 MNHNY and CDR2 SVGAGI (reference sequence). Trimming cost V 7 bases and J 0 bases, with 13 bases left between them. CDR3 amino acids: CASMVQGGSYNEQFF. The CDR3 DNA follows: TGTGCCAGCATGGTCCAAGGGGGCTCCTACAATGAGCAGTTCTTC.

This clone has only one observation. The chain employs TRBV11-2 and TRBJ1-1, with D perhaps matching TRBD1 (6 bases). This CDR3 has 12 amino acids. Germline V gives CDR1 SGHAT, CDR2 FQNNGV. Trimming removed 5 bases at V and 9 bases at J, with 13 bases between. Here the CDR3 reads CASSPTGSQAFF. CDR3 coding DNA: TGTGCCAGCAGCCCAACAGGGAGTCAAGCTTTCTTT.

V and J are TRBV6-6 and TRBJ2-6; perhaps TRBD1 as D (7 bases). The V gene's germline CDR1 is MNHNY and CDR2 SVGAGI (reference sequence). V was cut by 7 bases and J by 2 bases, with 15 bases left in between. The CDR3 has 16 amino acids. CDR3 region: CASMWRGRAGANVLTF. In DNA form, the CDR3 reads TGTGCCAGCATGTGGAGGGGGCGGGCTGGGGCCAACGTCCTGACTTTC.

CDR3 in DNA: TGTGCCAGCAGGCCGAATAGGGGACTTCAAAACATTCAGTACTTC. Protein sequence: CASRPNRGLQNIQYF. The chain uses TRBV28 and TRBJ2-4; weak D call: TRBD2 (6 bases). CDR1 is MDHEN, CDR2 SYDVKM, per germline. Trimming removed 6 bases at V and 5 bases at J, with 17 bases between. The CDR3 has 15 residues.